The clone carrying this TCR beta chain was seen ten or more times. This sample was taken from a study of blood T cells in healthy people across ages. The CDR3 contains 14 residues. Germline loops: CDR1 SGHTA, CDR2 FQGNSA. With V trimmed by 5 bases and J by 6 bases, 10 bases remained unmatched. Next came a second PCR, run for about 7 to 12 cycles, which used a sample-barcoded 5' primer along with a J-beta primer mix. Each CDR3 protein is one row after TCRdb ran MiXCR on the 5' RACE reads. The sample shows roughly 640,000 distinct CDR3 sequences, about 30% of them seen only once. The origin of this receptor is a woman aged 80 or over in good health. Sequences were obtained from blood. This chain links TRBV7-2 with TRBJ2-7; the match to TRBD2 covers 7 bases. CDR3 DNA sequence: TGTGCCAGCAGCCTGAGCGGGGCGAGTCGCGAGCAGTACTTC. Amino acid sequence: CASSLSGASREQYF.